One sample yielded the 29 T cell receptor beta chains listed below, sequenced in a study of shared clonotypes between healthy human individuals. Naive CD8 cells were CD45RO-negative, positively selected for CCR7, excluding terminally differentiated effector memory CD45RA+ cells. Assay: immunoSEQ multiplex PCR; the TCRdb copy retains only in-frame clones and omits some. The sample carries around 2,000,000 clones, about 95% recorded once. Sequencing was carried out using naive CD8+ T cells sorted from blood. The receptors here all came from a man between 18 and 29 years old in good health.

This sequence joins TRBV7-9 and TRBJ2-7, with D possibly matching TRBD1 (6 bases). Germline V gives CDR1 SEHNR, CDR2 FQNEAQ (reference sequence). This CDR3 spans 14 amino acids. The V gene lost 5 bases and the J gene lost 3 bases, with 14 bases spanning the gap. The CDR3 is CASSPRQQGYEQYF. CDR3 DNA sequence: TGTGCCAGCAGCCCCCGCCAACAGGGCTACGAGCAGTACTTC.

As DNA, the CDR3 is TGTGCCAGCAGTTCAACCCTGGGTGACCTCGGCTACGAGCAGTACTTC. Translation: CASSSTLGDLGYEQYF. The V and J genes are TRBV27 and TRBJ2-7; no clear D gene. The CDR3 has 16 residues. The V end was cut by 4 bases, the J end by 3 bases, with 19 bases between. Per germline, CDR1 MNHEY and CDR2 SMNVEV (reference sequence).

The rearrangement links TRBV19 to TRBJ2-4; perhaps TRBD1 as D (6 bases). The V gene's germline CDR1 is LNHDA and CDR2 SQIVND (reference sequence). V was pared by 9 bases and J by 5 bases, with 17 bases between. The CDR3 is 14 residues long. The CDR3, as DNA: TGTGCCAGCGCTACCGGACAGCCTGAAAACATTCAGTACTTC. It yields the protein CASATGQPENIQYF.

The gene calls are TRBV14 and TRBJ2-2, with no clear D. V lost 0 bases to trimming and J lost 0 bases, with 5 bases between them. The CDR3 totals 15 residues. CDR1 SGHDN and CDR2 FVKESK come from the germline V gene. The CDR3 bases are TGTGCCAGCAGCCAAGAGCCCGCGAACACCGGGGAGCTGTTTTTT. Translating gives CASSQEPANTGELFF.

V and J are TRBV5-4 and TRBJ1-4, with 11 bases identical to TRBD1. The length of the CDR3 is 13 residues. The V and J ends lost 3 bases and 8 bases, in that order; junction bases with no gene match: 0. CDR1 and CDR2 (germline): SGHNT, YYREEE (reference sequence). CDR3 loop: CASSWDRGEKLFF. The CDR3 DNA reads TGTGCCAGCAGCTGGGACAGGGGGGAAAAACTGTTTTTT.

V is TRBV4-3 and J is TRBJ2-7, with 9 positions matching TRBD1. The V and J ends lost 3 bases and 5 bases, in that order; junction bases with no gene match: 5. The CDR3 contains 14 residues. From germline, CDR1 is LGHNA and CDR2 YSLEER. In DNA, the CDR3 is TGCGCCAGCAGCCAGCGGGACAGGGTCGACGAGCAGTACTTC. Translating gives CASSQRDRVDEQYF.

The J gene is TRBJ2-7, the V gene TRBV4-1; the match to TRBD2 covers 8 bases. Trimming took 0 bases from V and 4 from J; bases not matched to a gene: 5. Germline V lookup: CDR1 MGHRA, CDR2 YSYEKL. The CDR3 runs to 15 residues. CDR3 residues: CASSQDWGLGYEQYF. CDR3 bases: TGCGCCAGCAGCCAAGATTGGGGACTAGGGTACGAGCAGTACTTC.

The chain links TRBV7-3 to TRBJ1-5; no definite D call. The germline V gene encodes CDR1 SGHTA and CDR2 FQGTGA. This CDR3 spans 15 amino acids. V was pared by 3 bases and J by 3 bases, with 12 bases between. CDR3 residues: CASSFILWLNQPQHF. CDR3 in DNA: TGTGCCAGCAGCTTTATCCTTTGGCTCAATCAGCCCCAGCATTTT.

This clone was seen a single time. V is TRBV5-5 and J is TRBJ2-7, with D possibly matching TRBD2 (5 bases). The CDR3 has 14 residues. V was shortened by 4 bases and J by 1 base, with 12 bases between the two germline ends. CDR1 and CDR2 (germline): SGHKS, YYEKEE (reference sequence). The CDR3 region has the DNA TGTGCCAGCAGCCAGGCTAGACTATCCTACGAGCAGTACTTC. Its translation is CASSQARLSYEQYF.

V gene TRBV28 combines with J gene TRBJ2-7; possible D gene TRBD1, 7 bases. CDR3 length equals 15 residues. V gave up 5 bases and J gave up 6 bases, with 20 bases separating them. Germline V lookup: CDR1 MDHEN, CDR2 SYDVKM. The CDR3 region is CASSPQPEGAVEQYF. The CDR3 DNA reads TGTGCCAGCAGTCCCCAGCCGGAGGGGGCGGTCGAGCAGTACTTC. The full variable domain, completed using reference TRBV28 and TRBJ2-7, is DVKVTQSSRYLVKRTGEKVFLECVQDMDHENMFWYRQDPGLGLRLIYFSYDVKMKEKGDIPEGYSVSREKKERFSLILESASTNQTSMYLCASSPQPEGAVEQYFGPGTRLTVT.

The rearrangement uses TRBV20-1 and TRBJ1-4, with D hard to call. The V and J ends lost 4 bases and 8 bases respectively, with 5 bases between them. The CDR3 is made up of 10 amino acids. In germline, CDR1 is DFQATT, CDR2 SNEGSKA (reference sequence). CDR3: CSAMGEKLFF. CDR3 in DNA: TGCAGTGCTATGGGGGAAAAACTGTTTTTT.

The genes are TRBV11-2 and TRBJ2-1; 12 bases line up with TRBD2. Unmatched junction bases numbered 5, after V lost 2 bases and J lost 9 bases. CDR3 size: 15 residues. Germline CDR1 and CDR2: SGHAT and FQNNGV. The CDR3 sequence is CASSLRASGRVEQFF. CDR3 DNA: TGTGCCAGCAGCTTACGGGCTAGCGGGAGGGTTGAGCAGTTCTTC.

CDR3 bases: TGTGCCAGCAGTGGCTTGAGCGAAGGGGAGACCCAGTACTTC. Protein: CASSGLSEGETQYF. This chain uses TRBV6-5 with TRBJ2-5; D remains ambiguous. Per germline, CDR1 MNHEY and CDR2 SVGAGI. This CDR3 spans 14 amino acids. V was trimmed by 5 bases and J by 5 bases, leaving 15 bases between them.

The chain couples TRBV19 to TRBJ1-1, with a possible D match to TRBD1 (6 bases). CDR3 length equals 15 residues. Trimming took off 2 bases at V and 5 bases at J, with 15 bases between the two ends. Germline lookup yields CDR1 LNHDA and CDR2 SQIVND (reference sequence). The CDR3 region has the DNA TGTGCCAGTAGTATAAACCCAGGGGACGGGACTGAAGCTTTCTTT. As protein: CASSINPGDGTEAFF.

This rearrangement joins TRBV4-3 to TRBJ2-7, with no clear D. The CDR3 runs to 17 residues. The V gene's germline CDR1 is LGHNA and CDR2 YSLEER. V was cut by 0 bases and J by 5 bases, with 20 bases left in between. The CDR3 protein is CASSQDGVHEGIDEQYF. The CDR3 nucleotides are TGCGCCAGCAGCCAAGATGGGGTACATGAAGGAATCGACGAGCAGTACTTC.

This rearrangement joins TRBV5-6 to TRBJ1-1; D call uncertain. V was trimmed by 0 bases and J by 7 bases, leaving 10 bases between them. Per the germline V gene, CDR1 is SGHDT and CDR2 is YYEEEE. The CDR3 is made up of 13 amino acids. The CDR3 loop reads CASSLVGSVEAFF. The CDR3 nucleotides are TGTGCCAGCAGCTTGGTGGGGTCGGTTGAAGCTTTCTTT.

About this clone: This sample also contains other DNA sequences that code for the same CDR3. V usage is TRBV27 and J usage is TRBJ2-2; D gene uncertain. CDR3 length equals 13 residues. V was clipped by 6 bases and J by 5 bases, with 10 bases between them. Germline assignment: CDR1 MNHEY and CDR2 SMNVEV (reference sequence). The CDR3: CASSPGATGELFF. DNA of the CDR3: TGTGCCAGCAGCCCTGGTGCGACCGGGGAGCTGTTTTTT.

V is TRBV7-9 and J is TRBJ1-4, with unresolved D. Per the germline V gene, CDR1 is SEHNR and CDR2 is FQNEAQ (reference sequence). The CDR3 runs 14 residues. Trimming removed 2 bases at V and 4 bases at J, with 8 bases between. The CDR3 DNA is TGTGCCAGCAGCTTACTAGGGAATAATGAAAAACTGTTTTTT. It specifies CASSLLGNNEKLFF.

Only one count was recorded for this clone. The chain links TRBV11-2 to TRBJ2-1, with 11 bases matching TRBD2. Germline CDR1 and CDR2: SGHAT and FQNNGV. The CDR3 totals 17 residues. The junction had 5 bases not matched to a gene; V was cut back by 0 bases and J by 4 bases. The CDR3 sequence: CASSLDLLAGVYNEQFF. CDR3 in DNA: TGTGCCAGCAGCTTAGACCTACTAGCGGGAGTTTACAATGAGCAGTTCTTC.

The chain links TRBV11-3 to TRBJ2-2; 11 bases agree with TRBD1. The CDR3 is made up of 19 amino acids. Losses at the gene ends were 1 base for V and 2 bases for J; bases not matched to a gene: 9. Germline V gene sequence: CDR1 SGHNT, CDR2 YENEEA. CDR3 protein: CASSLGPYGTGGNTGELFF. CDR3 nucleotides: TGTGCCAGCAGCTTAGGGCCATACGGGACAGGGGGTAACACCGGGGAGCTGTTTTTT.

The V gene is TRBV6-6, the J gene TRBJ1-2; D may be TRBD1 (5 bases). V was shortened by 5 bases and J by 4 bases, with 14 bases between the two germline ends. The CDR3 totals 14 residues. CDR1 is MNHNY, CDR2 SVGAGI, per germline (reference sequence). Here the CDR3 reads CASSPTGGAYGYTF. For the CDR3, the DNA is TGTGCCAGCAGTCCGACCGGAGGGGCCTATGGCTACACCTTC.

This clone was recorded a few times. V is TRBV19 and J is TRBJ2-3, with TRBD2 identical over 7 bases. The V gene's germline CDR1 is LNHDA and CDR2 SQIVND (reference sequence). The CDR3 is 16 residues long. Trimming removed 6 bases from V and 0 bases from J; junction bases left unmatched: 9. The CDR3 nucleotides are TGTGCCAGTAGCCCTAGCGGAGGTTCTAGCACAGATACGCAGTATTTT. Its translation: CASSPSGGSSTDTQYF.

Concerning this clone: This is likely a read error, given that the CDR3 carries no conserved phenylalanine or tryptophan at its end. V is TRBV27 and J is TRBJ2-7; 7 positions match TRBD1. Trimming cost V 5 bases and J 6 bases; bases outside gene matches: 7. Germline V gene lookup returns CDR1 MNHEY and CDR2 SMNVEV (reference sequence). The CDR3 covers 13 residues. This CDR3 is CASSPWTGGEQYS. The CDR3 coding sequence is TGTGCCAGCAGTCCCTGGACAGGTGGCGAGCAGTACTCC.

The J gene is TRBJ2-2, the V gene TRBV14, with D maybe TRBD2 (5 bases). The germline V and J ends were trimmed by 1 base and 6 bases, with 6 bases remaining between them. The CDR3 has 13 residues. Germline V gene lookup returns CDR1 SGHDN and CDR2 FVKESK. Here the CDR3 reads CASSQAGSGELFF. DNA of the CDR3: TGTGCCAGCAGCCAAGCGGGGTCCGGGGAGCTGTTTTTT.

The V call is TRBV7-9, the J call TRBJ1-1, with 9 bases fitting TRBD1. The germline gives CDR1 SEHNR, CDR2 FQNEAQ (reference sequence). The CDR3 extends over 17 amino acids. The V and J ends lost 4 bases and 1 base, in that order; junction bases with no gene match: 10. CDR3 sequence (DNA): TGTGCCAGCAGCTGGGGACAGGGATTCGATAAGAACACTGAAGCTTTCTTT. As protein: CASSWGQGFDKNTEAFF.

Of note for this clone: This may be a read error, as it is one base from a much larger clone. The chain uses TRBV28 and TRBJ2-5, with D unresolved. Germline-derived CDR1 and CDR2 are MDHEN and SYDVKM. The CDR3 consists of 10 residues. The V and J ends lost 5 bases and 3 bases respectively, with 1 base between them. The CDR3 nucleotides read TGTGCCAGCAGTAAAGAGACCCAGTACTTC. Translating it yields CASSKETQYF.

The chain links TRBV27 to TRBJ2-5; 10 bases align to TRBD2. CDR1 and CDR2 from the germline V gene are MNHEY and SMNVEV (reference sequence). V lost 4 bases to trimming and J lost 2 bases; unmatched junction nucleotides: 4. There are 15 residues in the CDR3. CDR3 DNA sequence: TGTGCCAGCAGTTCGTGGACTAGCGGACAAGAGACCCAGTACTTC. Translated, it gives CASSSWTSGQETQYF.

The CDR3 loop reads CASSEDLRVIGYEQYF. CDR3 DNA: TGCGCCAGCAGTGAGGACTTAAGGGTAATAGGATACGAGCAGTACTTC. This chain links TRBV10-2 with TRBJ2-7; D gene uncertain. The CDR3 spans 16 residues. Trimming cost V 2 bases and J 4 bases, with 18 bases left between them. The V gene's germline CDR1 is WSHSY and CDR2 SAAADI.

In this sample, this clone turned up once. This rearrangement joins TRBV7-9 to TRBJ2-2; 11 bases match TRBD2. CDR1 and CDR2 from the germline V gene are SEHNR and FQNEAQ (reference sequence). J gave up 4 bases and V 1 base, and 8 bases lay outside the gene matches. The CDR3 runs to 18 residues. The CDR3 here is CASSLEGLAVRVTGELFF. The DNA for the CDR3 is TGTGCCAGCAGCTTAGAGGGACTAGCGGTACGGGTCACCGGGGAGCTGTTTTTT.